This T cell receptor beta chain was sequenced during a study of T cell changes during pregnancy in multiple sclerosis. Profiled with immunoSEQ multiplex PCR; TCRdb holds only in-frame clones, not every one. The table lists under 75,000 clones, around nine tenths of them singletons. This receptor was obtained from a female donor in good health, enrolled as a control in a pregnancy study. The sample was peripheral blood, taken in the third trimester of pregnancy.

CDR3 DNA: TGTGCCAGCAGCTTAATGGGGGCCTACACCGGGGAGCTGTTTTTT. Translation gives CASSLMGAYTGELFF. This rearrangement joins TRBV7-3 to TRBJ2-2; D may be TRBD1 (6 bases). The germline V gene encodes CDR1 SGHTA and CDR2 FQGTGA. The length of the CDR3 is 15 residues. V lost 1 base and J 3 bases, leaving 9 bases between the germline ends. Using reference TRBV7-3 and TRBJ2-2 for the parts outside the CDR3, the full variable domain is GAGVSQTPSNKVTEKGKYVELRCDPISGHTALYWYRQSLGQGPEFLIYFQGTGAADDSGLPNDRFFAVRPEGSVSTLKIQRTERGDSAVYLCASSLMGAYTGELFFGEGSRLTVL.